This TCR beta chain was captured by sequencing in a study of human T cells and chemical hapten exposure. Study-wide results and limits: Following DPC sensitization, TCRs present above 1 in 1000 frequency showed no change.

Germline CDR1 SGHVS, CDR2 FQNEAQ. V lost 1 base and J lost 5, with 13 bases in between. This CDR3 comprises 15 residues. In its sample, this clonotype was seen many times. Its specificity is unknown. Documented time point: pre-sensitization, week 0. This sample's treatment: therapeutic diphenylcyclopropenone sensitization with weekly scalp DPC. Unfractionated whole blood yielded total RNA. Library preparation tagged each individual cDNA molecule with a unique molecular identifier. Using its own MiXCR run on the RACE reads, TCRdb lists one record per CDR3 protein. The sample lists approximately 370,000 distinct CDR3 sequences, over 5% occurring once.

The sequence derives from a woman aged 18-29 years with alopecia areata. Some clones in this sample may be carry-over from other donors' samples. The rearrangement joins TRBV7-8 to TRBJ2-3; D gene uncertain. The source was whole blood, collected in connection with sensitization to the hapten diphenylcyclopropenone (DPC). CDR3 nucleotides: TGTGCCAGCAGCTTAGTCCGTCCGGAAAAAGATACGCAGTATTTT. It translates to CASSLVRPEKDTQYF.